The 3 T cell receptor beta chains presented below share a single source sample, sequenced in a study of T-cell reconstitution after alpha-beta-depleted transplantation in children. TCRbeta library construction was performed incorporating unique molecular identifiers. TCRdb used MiXCR to reprocess the PCR reads, holding one entry per CDR3 protein. The sample includes 700,000 to 950,000 distinct CDR3 sequences, about 16% of them seen just once. The sequencing here drew on PBMCs, mostly from graft donor cells, taken 360 days after TCRalphabeta/CD19-depleted stem cell transplant. These receptors were collected from a male patient aged 10 to 17 who had a stem cell transplant for acute lymphoblastic leukemia, so the T cells may come from the graft donor.

The rearrangement links TRBV5-1 to TRBJ1-1; D gene uncertain. The CDR3 has 11 residues. Trimming removed 5 bases at V and 7 bases at J, with 9 bases between. CDR1 SGHRS and CDR2 YFSETQ come from the germline V gene. CDR3 residues: CASSSTREAFF. The CDR3 nucleotides read TGCGCCAGCAGTTCTACCCGTGAAGCTTTCTTT.

This clonotype was picked up a small number of times. This rearrangement joins TRBV4-2 to TRBJ2-4; tentatively, D is TRBD1 or TRBD2 (5 bases each). Per the germline V gene, CDR1 is LGHNA and CDR2 is YNFKEQ. V was shortened by 4 bases and J by 9 bases, with 28 bases between the two germline ends. This CDR3 contains 18 residues. The CDR3 region is CASSLFMLRDGLEGIQYF. CDR3 in DNA: TGTGCCAGCAGCCTCTTCATGCTCAGGGACGGTCTCGAGGGCATTCAGTACTTC.

The J gene is TRBJ2-2, the V gene TRBV20-1; 9 bases line up with TRBD2. Germline CDR1 DFQATT, CDR2 SNEGSKA (reference sequence). CDR3 length: 18 residues. J was trimmed by 5 bases and V by 3 bases; bases with no gene match: 16. The CDR3 is CSASPFRGLAFPTGELFF. CDR3 nucleotide sequence: TGCAGTGCTAGTCCTTTCCGGGGACTAGCCTTCCCTACCGGGGAGCTGTTTTTT.